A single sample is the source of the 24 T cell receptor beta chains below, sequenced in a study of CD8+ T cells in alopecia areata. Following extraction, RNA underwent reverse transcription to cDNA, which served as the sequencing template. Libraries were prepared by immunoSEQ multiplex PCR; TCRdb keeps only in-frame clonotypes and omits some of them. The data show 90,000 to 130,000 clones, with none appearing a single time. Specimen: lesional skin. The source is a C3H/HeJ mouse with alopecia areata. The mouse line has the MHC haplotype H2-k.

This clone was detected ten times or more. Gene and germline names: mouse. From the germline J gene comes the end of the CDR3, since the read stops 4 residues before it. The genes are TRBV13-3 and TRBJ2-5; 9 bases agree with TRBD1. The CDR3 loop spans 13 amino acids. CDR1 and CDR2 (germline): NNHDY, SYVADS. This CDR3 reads CASNDRGRDTQYF. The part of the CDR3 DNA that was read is TGTGCCAGCAACGACAGGGGGAGAGAC.

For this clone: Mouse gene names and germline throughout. Partial CDR3 DNA: TGTGCCAGCAGCCGGACTGGGGGGGCCCATGCT. It encodes CASSRTGGAHA. The complete CDR3 sequence is CASSRTGGAHAEQFF. V and J are TRBV19 and TRBJ2-1; 13 nucleotides align to TRBD2. The CDR3 goes on 4 residues after the read ends, and that part is filled in from the germline J gene. V dropped 5 bases and J dropped 5; count of bases not matched to a gene: 4. Germline V gene lookup returns CDR1 FNHDT and CDR2 SITEND (reference sequence). The CDR3 extends over 15 amino acids.

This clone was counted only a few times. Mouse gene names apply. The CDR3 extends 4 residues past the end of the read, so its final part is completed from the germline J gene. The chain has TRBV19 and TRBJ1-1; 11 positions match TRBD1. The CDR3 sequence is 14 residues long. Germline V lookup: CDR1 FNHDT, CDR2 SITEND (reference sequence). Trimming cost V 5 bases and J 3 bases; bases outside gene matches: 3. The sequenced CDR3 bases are TGTGCCAGCAGAGAGGGACAGGGGGACACA. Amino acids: CASREGQGDT. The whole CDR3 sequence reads CASREGQGDTEVFF.

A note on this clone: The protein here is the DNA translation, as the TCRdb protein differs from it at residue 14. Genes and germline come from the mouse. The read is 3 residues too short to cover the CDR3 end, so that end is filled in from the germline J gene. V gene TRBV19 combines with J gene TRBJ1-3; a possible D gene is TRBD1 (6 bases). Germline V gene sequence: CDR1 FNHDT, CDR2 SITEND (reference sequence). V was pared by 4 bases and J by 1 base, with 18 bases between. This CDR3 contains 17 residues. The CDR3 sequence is CASSSTTGTKSGNTLYF. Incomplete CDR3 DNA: TGTGCCAGCAGTTCTACTACCGGGACAAAATCTGGAAATACG.

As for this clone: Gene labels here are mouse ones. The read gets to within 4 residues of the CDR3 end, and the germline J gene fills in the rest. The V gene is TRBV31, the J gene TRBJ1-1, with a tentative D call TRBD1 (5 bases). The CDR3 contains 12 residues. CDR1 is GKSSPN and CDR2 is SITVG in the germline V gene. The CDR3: CAWSQGWTEVFF. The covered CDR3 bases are TGTGCCTGGAGTCAGGGGTGGACA.

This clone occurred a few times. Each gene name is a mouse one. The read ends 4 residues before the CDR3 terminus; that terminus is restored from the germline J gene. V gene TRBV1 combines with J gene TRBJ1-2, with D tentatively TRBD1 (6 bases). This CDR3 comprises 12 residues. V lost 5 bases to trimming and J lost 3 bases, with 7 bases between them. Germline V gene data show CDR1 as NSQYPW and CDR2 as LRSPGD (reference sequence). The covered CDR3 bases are TGCACCTGCAGTCACAGGGACTCC. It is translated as CTCSHRDS. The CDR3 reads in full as CTCSHRDSDYTF.

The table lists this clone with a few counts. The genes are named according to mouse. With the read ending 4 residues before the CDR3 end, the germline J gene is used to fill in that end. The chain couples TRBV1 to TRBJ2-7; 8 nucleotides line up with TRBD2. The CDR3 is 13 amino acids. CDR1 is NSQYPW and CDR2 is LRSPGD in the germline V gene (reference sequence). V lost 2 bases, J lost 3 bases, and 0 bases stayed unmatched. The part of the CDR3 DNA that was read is TGCACCTGCAGTGCAACTGGGGGCTAT. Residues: CTCSATGGY. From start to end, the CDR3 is CTCSATGGYEQYF. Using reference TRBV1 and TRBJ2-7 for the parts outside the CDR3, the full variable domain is VTLLEQNPRWRLVPRGQAVNLRCILKNSQYPWMSWYQQDLQKQLQWLFTLRSPGDKEVKSLPGADYLATRVTDTELRLQVANMSQGRTLYCTCSATGGYEQYFGPGTRLTVL.

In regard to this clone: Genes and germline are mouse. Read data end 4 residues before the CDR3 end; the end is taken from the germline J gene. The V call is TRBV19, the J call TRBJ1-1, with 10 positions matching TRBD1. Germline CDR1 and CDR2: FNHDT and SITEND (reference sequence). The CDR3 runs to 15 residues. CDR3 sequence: CASSIEGQGWPEVFF. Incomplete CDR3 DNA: TGTGCCAGCAGTATAGAGGGACAGGGGTGGCCA.

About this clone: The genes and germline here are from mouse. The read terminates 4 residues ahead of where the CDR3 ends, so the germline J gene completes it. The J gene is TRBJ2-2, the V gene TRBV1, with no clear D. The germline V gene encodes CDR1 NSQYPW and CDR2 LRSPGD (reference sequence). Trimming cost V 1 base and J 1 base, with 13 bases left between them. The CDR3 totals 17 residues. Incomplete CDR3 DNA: TGCACCTGCAGTGCAGTAAGAACAGCCTTAAACACCGGG. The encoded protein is CTCSAVRTALNTG. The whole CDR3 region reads CTCSAVRTALNTGQLYF.

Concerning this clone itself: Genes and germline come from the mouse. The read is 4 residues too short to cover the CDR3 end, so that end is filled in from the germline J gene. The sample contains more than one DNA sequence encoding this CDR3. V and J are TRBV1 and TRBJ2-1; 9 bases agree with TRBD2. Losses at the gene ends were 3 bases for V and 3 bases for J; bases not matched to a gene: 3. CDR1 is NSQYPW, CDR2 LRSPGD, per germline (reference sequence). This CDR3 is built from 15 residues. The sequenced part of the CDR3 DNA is TGCACCTGCAGTGCTTGGGGGGGCGGCTATGCT. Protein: CTCSAWGGGYA. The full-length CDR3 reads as CTCSAWGGGYAEQFF.

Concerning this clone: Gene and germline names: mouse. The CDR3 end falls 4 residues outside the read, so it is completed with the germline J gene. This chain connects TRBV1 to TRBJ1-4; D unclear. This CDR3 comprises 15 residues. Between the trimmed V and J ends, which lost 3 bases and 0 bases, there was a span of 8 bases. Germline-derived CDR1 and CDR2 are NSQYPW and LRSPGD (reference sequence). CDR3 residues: CTCSAADLSNERLFF. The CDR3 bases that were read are TGCACCTGCAGTGCCGCTGATCTTTCCAACGAA.

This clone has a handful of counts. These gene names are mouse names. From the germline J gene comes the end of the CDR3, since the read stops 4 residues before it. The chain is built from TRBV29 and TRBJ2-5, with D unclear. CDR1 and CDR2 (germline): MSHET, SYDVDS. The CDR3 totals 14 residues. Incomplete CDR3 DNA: TGTGCTAGCAGTTTATCGCAGGTCGACGAC. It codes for CASSLSQVDD. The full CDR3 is CASSLSQVDDTQYF.

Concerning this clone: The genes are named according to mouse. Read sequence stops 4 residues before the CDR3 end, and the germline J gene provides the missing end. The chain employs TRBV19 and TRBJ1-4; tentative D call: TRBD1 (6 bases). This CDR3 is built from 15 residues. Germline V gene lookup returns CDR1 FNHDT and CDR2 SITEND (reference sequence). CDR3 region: CASSMRQEGGERLFF. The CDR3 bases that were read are TGTGCCAGCAGTATGAGGCAGGAAGGGGGCGAA.

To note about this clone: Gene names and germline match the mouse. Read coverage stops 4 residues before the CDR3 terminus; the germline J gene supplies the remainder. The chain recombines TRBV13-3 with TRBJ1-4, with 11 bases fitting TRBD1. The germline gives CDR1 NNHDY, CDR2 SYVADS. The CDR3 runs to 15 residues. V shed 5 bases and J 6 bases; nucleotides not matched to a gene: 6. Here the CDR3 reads CASSPGQGAYERLFF. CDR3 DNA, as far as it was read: TGTGCCAGCAGCCCCGGACAGGGGGCCTACGAA.

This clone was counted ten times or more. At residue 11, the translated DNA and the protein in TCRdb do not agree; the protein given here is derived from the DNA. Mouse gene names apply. CDR3 DNA (partial): TGTGCCAGCAGCCCGGGACAGGGGGGAAATACG. Translating it yields CASSPGQGGNT. The complete CDR3 sequence is CASSPGQGGNTLYF. V usage is TRBV19 and J usage is TRBJ1-3, with 10 bases matching TRBD1. Read data end 3 residues before the CDR3 end; the end is taken from the germline J gene. The germline CDR1 and CDR2 sequences are FNHDT and SITEND (reference sequence). V shed 5 bases, J shed 4 bases, and the junction held 3 bases outside the gene matches. The CDR3 is 14 amino acids.

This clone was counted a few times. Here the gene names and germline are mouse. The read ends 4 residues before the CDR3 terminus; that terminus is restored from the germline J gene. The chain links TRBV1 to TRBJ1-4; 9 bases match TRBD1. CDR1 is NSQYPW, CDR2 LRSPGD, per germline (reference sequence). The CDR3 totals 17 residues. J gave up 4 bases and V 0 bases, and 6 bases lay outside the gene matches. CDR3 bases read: TGCACCTGCAGTGCAGATTCGGGACAGGGCGACAACGAA. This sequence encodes CTCSADSGQGDNE. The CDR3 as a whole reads CTCSADSGQGDNERLFF.

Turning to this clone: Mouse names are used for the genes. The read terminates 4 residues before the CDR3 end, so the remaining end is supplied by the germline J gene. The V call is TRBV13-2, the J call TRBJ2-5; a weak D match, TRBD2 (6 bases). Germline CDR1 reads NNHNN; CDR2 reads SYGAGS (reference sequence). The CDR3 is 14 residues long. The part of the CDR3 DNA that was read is TGTGCCAGCGGTGGTACCTGGGGAAGAGAC. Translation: CASGGTWGRD. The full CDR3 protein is CASGGTWGRDTQYF.

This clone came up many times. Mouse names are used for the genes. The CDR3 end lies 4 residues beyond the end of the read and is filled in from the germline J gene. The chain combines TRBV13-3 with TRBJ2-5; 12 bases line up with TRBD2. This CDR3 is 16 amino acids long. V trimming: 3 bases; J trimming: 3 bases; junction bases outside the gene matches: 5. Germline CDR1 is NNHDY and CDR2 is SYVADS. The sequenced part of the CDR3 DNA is TGTGCCAGCAGTGTGGGACTGGGGGGCAATCAAGAC. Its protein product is CASSVGLGGNQD. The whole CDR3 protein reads CASSVGLGGNQDTQYF. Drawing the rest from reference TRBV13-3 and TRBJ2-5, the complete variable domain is EAAVTQSPRSKVAVTGGKVTLSCHQTNNHDYMYWYRQDTGHGLRLIHYSYVADSTEKGDIPDGYKASRPSQENFSLILELASLSQTAVYFCASSVGLGGNQDTQYFGPGTRLLVL.

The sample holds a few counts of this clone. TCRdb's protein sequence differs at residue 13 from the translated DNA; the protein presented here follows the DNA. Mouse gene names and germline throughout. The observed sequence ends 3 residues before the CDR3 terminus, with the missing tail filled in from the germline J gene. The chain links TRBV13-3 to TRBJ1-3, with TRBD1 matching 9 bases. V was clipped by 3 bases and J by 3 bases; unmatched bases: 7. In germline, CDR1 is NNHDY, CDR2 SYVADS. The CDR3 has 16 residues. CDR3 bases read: TGTGCCAGCAGTGGGACAGGGGAGAGGTTTGGAAATACG. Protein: CASSGTGERFGNT. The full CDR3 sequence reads CASSGTGERFGNTLYF.

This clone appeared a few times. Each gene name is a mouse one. Partial CDR3 DNA: TGCACCTGCAGCCCAGAGAGGGGTAGGACAGAC. Residues: CTCSPERGRTD. The entire CDR3 reads CTCSPERGRTDTQYF. V and J are TRBV1 and TRBJ2-5; D is perhaps TRBD1 (5 bases). The sequenced fragment ends 4 residues before the CDR3 boundary, so the rest is inferred from the germline J gene. Germline V lookup: CDR1 NSQYPW, CDR2 LRSPGD (reference sequence). This CDR3 contains 15 residues.

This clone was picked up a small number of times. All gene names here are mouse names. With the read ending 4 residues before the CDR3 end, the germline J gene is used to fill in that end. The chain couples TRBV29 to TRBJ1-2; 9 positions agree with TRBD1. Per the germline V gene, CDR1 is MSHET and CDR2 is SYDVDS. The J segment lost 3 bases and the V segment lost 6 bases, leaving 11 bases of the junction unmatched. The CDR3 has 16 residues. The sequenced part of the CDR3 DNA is TGTGCTAGCAGAAATCCTACAGGGGGCGGGGACTCC. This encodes CASRNPTGGGDS. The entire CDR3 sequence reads CASRNPTGGGDSDYTF.

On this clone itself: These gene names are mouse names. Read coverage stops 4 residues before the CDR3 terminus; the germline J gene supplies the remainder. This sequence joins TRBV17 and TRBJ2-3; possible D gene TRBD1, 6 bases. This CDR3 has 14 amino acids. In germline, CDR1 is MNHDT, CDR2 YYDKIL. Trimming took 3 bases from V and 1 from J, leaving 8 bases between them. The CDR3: CASSRSGGAETLYF. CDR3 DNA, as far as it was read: TGTGCTAGCAGTAGGTCAGGGGGTGCAGAA.

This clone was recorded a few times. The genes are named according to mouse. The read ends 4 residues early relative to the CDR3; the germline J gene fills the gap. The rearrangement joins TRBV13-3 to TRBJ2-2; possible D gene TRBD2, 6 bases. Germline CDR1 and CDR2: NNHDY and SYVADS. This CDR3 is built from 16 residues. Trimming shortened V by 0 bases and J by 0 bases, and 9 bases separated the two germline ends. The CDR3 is CASSDVGGTNTGQLYF. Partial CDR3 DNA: TGTGCCAGCAGTGATGTCGGGGGGACAAACACCGGG.

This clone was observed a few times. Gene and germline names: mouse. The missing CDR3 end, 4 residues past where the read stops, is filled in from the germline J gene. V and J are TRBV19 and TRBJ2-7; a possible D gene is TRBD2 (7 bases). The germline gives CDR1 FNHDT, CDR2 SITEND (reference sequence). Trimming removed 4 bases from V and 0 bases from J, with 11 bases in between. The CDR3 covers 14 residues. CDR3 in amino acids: CASSFWGASYEQYF. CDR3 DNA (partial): TGTGCCAGCAGTTTTTGGGGGGCCTCCTAT.